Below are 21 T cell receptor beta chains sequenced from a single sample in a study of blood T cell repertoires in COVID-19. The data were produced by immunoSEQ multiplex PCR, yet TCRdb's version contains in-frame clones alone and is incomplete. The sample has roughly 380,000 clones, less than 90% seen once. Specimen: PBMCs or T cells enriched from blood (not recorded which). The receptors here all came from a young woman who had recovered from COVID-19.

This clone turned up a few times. CDR3 amino acids: CASSLPGGDYGYTF. The CDR3 DNA is TGTGCCAGCAGTCTCCCAGGGGGAGACTATGGCTACACCTTC. The V gene is TRBV6-5, the J gene TRBJ1-2; TRBD1 aligns across 7 bases. CDR1 and CDR2 (germline): MNHEY, SVGAGI. The CDR3 has 14 amino acids. Germline trimming cut 5 bases from V and 3 bases from J; bases unmatched to any gene: 6.

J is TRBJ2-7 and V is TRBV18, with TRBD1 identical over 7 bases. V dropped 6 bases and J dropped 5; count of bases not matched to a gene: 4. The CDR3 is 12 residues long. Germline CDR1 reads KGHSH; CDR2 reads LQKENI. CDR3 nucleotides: TGTGCCAGCTCCCACGACAGGGACGAGCAGTACTTC. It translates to CASSHDRDEQYF.

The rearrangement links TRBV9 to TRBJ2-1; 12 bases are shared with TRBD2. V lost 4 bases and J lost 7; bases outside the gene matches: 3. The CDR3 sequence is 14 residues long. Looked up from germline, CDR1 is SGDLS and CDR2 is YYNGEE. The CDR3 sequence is CASSKTSGSNEQFF. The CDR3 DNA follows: TGTGCCAGCAGCAAGACTAGCGGGAGTAATGAGCAGTTCTTC. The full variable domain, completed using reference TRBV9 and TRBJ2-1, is DSGVTQTPKHLITATGQRVTLRCSPRSGDLSVYWYQQSLDQGLQFLIQYYNGEERAKGNILERFSAQQFPDLHSELNLSSLELGDSALYFCASSKTSGSNEQFFGPGTRLTVL.

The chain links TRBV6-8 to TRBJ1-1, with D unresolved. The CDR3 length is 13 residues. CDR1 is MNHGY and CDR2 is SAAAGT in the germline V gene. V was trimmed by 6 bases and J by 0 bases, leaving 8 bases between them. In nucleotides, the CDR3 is TGTGCCAGCAGAGGAGAGATGAACACTGAAGCTTTCTTT. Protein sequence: CASRGEMNTEAFF.

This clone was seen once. The CDR3 is CASRSLATSYNEQFF. The CDR3 DNA reads TGTGCCAGCAGATCGCTGGCCACGTCCTACAATGAGCAGTTCTTC. The J gene is TRBJ2-1, the V gene TRBV27, with D unresolved. CDR1 is MNHEY, CDR2 SMNVEV, per germline (reference sequence). V dropped 6 bases and J dropped 1 base, with 13 bases sitting between them. This CDR3 is built from 15 residues.

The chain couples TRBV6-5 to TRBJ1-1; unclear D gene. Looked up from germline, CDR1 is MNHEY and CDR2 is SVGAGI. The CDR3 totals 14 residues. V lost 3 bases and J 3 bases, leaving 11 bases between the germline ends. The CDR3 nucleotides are TGTGCCAGCAGTTATGGCAGTCCTTACACTGAAGCTTTCTTT. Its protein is CASSYGSPYTEAFF.

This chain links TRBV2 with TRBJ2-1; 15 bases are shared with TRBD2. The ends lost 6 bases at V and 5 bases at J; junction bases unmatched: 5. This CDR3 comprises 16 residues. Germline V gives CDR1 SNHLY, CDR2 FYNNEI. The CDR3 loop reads CASRGTSGRSNNEQFF. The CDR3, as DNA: TGTGCCAGCAGGGGGACTAGCGGGAGGTCCAACAATGAGCAGTTCTTC. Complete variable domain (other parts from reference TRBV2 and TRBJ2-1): EPEVTQTPSHQVTQMGQEVILRCVPISNHLYFYWYRQILGQKVEFLVSFYNNEISEKSEIFDDQFSVERPDGSNFTLKIRSTKLEDSAMYFCASRGTSGRSNNEQFFGPGTRLTVL.

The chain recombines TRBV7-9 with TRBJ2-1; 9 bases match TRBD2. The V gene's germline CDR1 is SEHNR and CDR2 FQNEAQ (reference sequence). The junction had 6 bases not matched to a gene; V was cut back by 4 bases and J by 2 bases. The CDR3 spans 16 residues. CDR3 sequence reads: CASSSRLAVTYNEQFF. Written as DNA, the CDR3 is TGTGCCAGCAGCTCCCGACTAGCGGTAACCTACAATGAGCAGTTCTTC. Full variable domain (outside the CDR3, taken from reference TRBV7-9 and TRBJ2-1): DTGVSQNPRHKITKRGQNVTFRCDPISEHNRLYWYRQTLGQGPEFLTYFQNEAQLEKSRLLSDRFSAERPKGSFSTLEIQRTEQGDSAMYLCASSSRLAVTYNEQFFGPGTRLTVL.

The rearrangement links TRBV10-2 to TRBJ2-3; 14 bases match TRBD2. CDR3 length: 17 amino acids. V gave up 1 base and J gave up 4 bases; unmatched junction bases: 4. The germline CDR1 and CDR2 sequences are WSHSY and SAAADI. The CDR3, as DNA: TGCGCCAGCAGTGAGTTGCGACTAGCGGGAGGGGCAGATACGCAGTATTTT. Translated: CASSELRLAGGADTQYF.

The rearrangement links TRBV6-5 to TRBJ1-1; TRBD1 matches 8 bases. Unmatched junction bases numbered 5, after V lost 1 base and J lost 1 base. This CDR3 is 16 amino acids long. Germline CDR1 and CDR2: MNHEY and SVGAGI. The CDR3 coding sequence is TGTGCCAGCAGTTACTGGAGGGACAGGCGGAACACTGAAGCTTTCTTT. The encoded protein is CASSYWRDRRNTEAFF.

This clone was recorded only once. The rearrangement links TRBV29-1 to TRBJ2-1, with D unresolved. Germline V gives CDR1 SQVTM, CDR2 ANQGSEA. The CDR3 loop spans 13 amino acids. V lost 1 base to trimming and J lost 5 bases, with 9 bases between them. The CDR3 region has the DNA TGCAGCGTTGAAGGCGAGCCCGACAATGAGCAGTTCTTC. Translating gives CSVEGEPDNEQFF.

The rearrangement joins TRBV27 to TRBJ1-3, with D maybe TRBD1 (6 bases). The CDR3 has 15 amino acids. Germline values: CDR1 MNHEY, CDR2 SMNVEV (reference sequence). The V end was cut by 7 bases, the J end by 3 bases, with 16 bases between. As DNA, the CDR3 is TGTGCCAGCACTTCACCACAGGGTTGTGGAAACACCATATATTTT. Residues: CASTSPQGCGNTIYF.

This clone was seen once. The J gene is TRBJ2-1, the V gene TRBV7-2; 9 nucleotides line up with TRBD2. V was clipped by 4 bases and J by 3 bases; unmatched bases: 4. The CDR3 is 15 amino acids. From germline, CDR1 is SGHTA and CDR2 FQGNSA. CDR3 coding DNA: TGTGCCAGCAGCTACAGCGGGGGGAACTACAATGAGCAGTTCTTC. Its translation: CASSYSGGNYNEQFF.

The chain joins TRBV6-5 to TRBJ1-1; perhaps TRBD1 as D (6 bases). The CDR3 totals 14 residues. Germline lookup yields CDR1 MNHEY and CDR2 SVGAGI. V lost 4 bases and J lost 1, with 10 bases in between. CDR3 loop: CASSSRDTNTEAFF. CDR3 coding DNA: TGTGCCAGCAGTTCCCGGGACACGAACACTGAAGCTTTCTTT.

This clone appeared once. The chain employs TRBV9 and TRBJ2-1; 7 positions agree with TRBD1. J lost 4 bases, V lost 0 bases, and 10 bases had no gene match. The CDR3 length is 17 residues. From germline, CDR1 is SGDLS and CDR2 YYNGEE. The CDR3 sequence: CASSVDGSGGIYNEQFF. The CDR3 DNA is TGTGCCAGCAGCGTAGATGGATCAGGGGGTATATACAATGAGCAGTTCTTC.

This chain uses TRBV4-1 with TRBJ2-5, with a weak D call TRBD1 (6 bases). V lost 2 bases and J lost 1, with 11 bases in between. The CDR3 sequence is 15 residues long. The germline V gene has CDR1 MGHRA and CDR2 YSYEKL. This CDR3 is CASSQPDRSQETQYF. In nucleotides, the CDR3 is TGCGCCAGCAGCCAACCTGACAGGTCCCAAGAGACCCAGTACTTC.

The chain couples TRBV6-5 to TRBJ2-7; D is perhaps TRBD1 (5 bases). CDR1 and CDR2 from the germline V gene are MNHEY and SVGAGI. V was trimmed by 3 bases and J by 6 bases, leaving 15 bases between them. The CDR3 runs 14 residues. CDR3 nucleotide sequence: TGTGCCAGCAGTTATGACAGAAGGGGCGGCGAGCAGTACTTC. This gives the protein CASSYDRRGGEQYF.

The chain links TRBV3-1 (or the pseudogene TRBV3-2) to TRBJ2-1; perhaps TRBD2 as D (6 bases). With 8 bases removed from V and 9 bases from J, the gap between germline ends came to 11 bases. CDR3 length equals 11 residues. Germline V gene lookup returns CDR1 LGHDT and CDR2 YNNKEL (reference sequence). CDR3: CASGGMGEQFF. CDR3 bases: TGTGCCAGCGGAGGGATGGGTGAGCAGTTCTTC.

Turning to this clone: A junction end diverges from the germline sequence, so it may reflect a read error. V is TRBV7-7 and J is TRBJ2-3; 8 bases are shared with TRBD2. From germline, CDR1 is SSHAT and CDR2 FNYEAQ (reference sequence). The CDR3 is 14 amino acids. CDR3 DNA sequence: TGTGCTAGCAGCGCGGGGGGCTGGACAGATACGCAGTATTTT. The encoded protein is CASSAGGWTDTQYF.

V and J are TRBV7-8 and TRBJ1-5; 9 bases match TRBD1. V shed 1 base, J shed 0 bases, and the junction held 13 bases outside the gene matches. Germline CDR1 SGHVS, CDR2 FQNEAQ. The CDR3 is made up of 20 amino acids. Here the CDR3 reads CASSLGGYRGRGYSNQPQHF. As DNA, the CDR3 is TGTGCCAGCAGCTTAGGGGGTTACAGGGGGCGGGGATATAGCAATCAGCCCCAGCATTTT.

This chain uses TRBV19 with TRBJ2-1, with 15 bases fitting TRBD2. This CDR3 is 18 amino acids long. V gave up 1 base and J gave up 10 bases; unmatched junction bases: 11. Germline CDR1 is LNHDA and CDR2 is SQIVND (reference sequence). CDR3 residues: CASSIAHPGLAGGREQFF. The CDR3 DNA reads TGTGCCAGTAGTATAGCGCACCCGGGACTAGCGGGGGGCCGCGAGCAGTTCTTC.